Listed below are T cell receptor beta chains from one sample, sequenced in a study of cytomegalovirus exposure and HLA in healthy donors. This table comes from immunoSEQ multiplex PCR, and its TCRdb copy is limited to in-frame clones, with some not included. The data hold approximately 85,000 clones, with 80% observed a single time. Input material: PBMCs. These receptors all stem from a man in his forties or fifties in good health and CMV-seropositive. CDR3s leave out the opening cysteine and the closing phenylalanine or tryptophan. D genes are given only for firm matches.

>TRBV7-2|TRBD2
ASSPLAGGSTDTQY
>TRBV2|TRBD2
ASSGLAGGTEQF
>TRBV5-6|NA
ASSLGGRASGLGYT
>TRBV6-5|NA
ASSYSPSMNTEAF
>TRBV10-1|TRBD2
ASSWTSGFNEQF
>TRBV30|NA
AWTNYGGQPQH
>TRBV6-1|TRBD2
ASGASGQETQY
>TRBV30|NA
AWRTDGGSYGYT
>TRBV5-8|NA
ASIARGDYEQY
>TRBV2|TRBD1
ASSEEGTAYGYT
>TRBV4-1|NA
ASSQLGRDAFNEQF
>TRBV18|NA
ANSPARLGELF
>TRBV6-5|TRBD2
ASSPLDGRAYEQY
>TRBV10-3|NA
ATSGLTDSSNYGYT
>TRBV7-2|NA
ASSPRAGNGELF
>TRBV7-8|NA
ASSFMTSTGELF
>TRBV7-2|NA
ASSGRQSTDTQY
>TRBV19|TRBD2
ASSGSGSPTQY
>TRBV6-5|TRBD2
ASSYGTSGYNEQF
>TRBV7-9|TRBD2
ASSPSPSGYNEQF
>TRBV7-2|TRBD1
ASSWDSYGYT
>TRBV7-9|TRBD1
ASSPSTEHRGANEKLF
>TRBV27|NA
ASSLQGSGNTIY
>TRBV15|TRBD1
ATSRGRDRGISPLH
>TRBV10-3|TRBD2
ATSTTSGMGTDTQY
>TRBV11-2|TRBD2
ASSPRLAPEQF
>TRBV5-1|TRBD2
ASSPSTGGANEQF
>TRBV2|TRBD2
AIRTSGGYEQY
>TRBV7-9|NA
ASSPPGLTYGYT
>TRBV2|NA
ASSVSRDNEQF
>TRBV29-1|TRBD2
STDGGGYTDTQY
>TRBV7-6|NA
ASSLNTGPTNEKLF
>TRBV5-4|NA
ASSLAGTYEQY
>TRBV5-4|NA
ASSLDTSPLH
>TRBV10-3|NA
AISQGSYEQY
>TRBV27|TRBD1
ASSFGQDQPQH
>TRBV6-1|TRBD2
ASSLGGITDTQY
>TRBV30|TRBD1
AWSDRGWAGYT
>TRBV4-1|TRBD2
ASSQAAGGGTGELF
>TRBV19|TRBD2
ASSIGVSGRTAGELF